This TCR beta chain derives from a study of T cell repertoires in cytomegalovirus infection. TCRdb ran MiXCR on the reads and lists one entry per CDR3 protein. The sample lists almost 500,000 distinct CDR3 sequences, 11% seen once, with roughly a tenth in the top ten. The V and J ends lost 4 bases and 1 base respectively, with 11 bases between them. Germline V gene lookup returns CDR1 SGHRS and CDR2 YFSETQ. The CDR3 loop spans 14 amino acids. The receptor's source is a human donor in good health (CMV status not recorded). Some clones in this sample may be carry-over from other donors' samples. V is TRBV5-1 and J is TRBJ2-5, with a weak D call TRBD1 (6 bases). The sequenced sample consisted of PBMCs. CDR3 region: CASSPMGAQETQYF. The CDR3 bases are TGCGCCAGCAGCCCCATGGGGGCCCAAGAGACCCAGTACTTC.